These T cell receptor beta chains were read from a single sample in a study of blood T cell repertoires in COVID-19. The method was immunoSEQ multiplex PCR; TCRdb's version includes in-frame clones alone and lacks a portion of them. The data contain 70,000 or so clones, about 88% of them singletons. The sequenced sample consisted of peripheral blood. The origin of the receptors is a man between 65 and 85 years old with active COVID-19. Both conserved end residues are trimmed from each CDR3. A D gene is named only where the DNA matches it firmly.

D gene: -; J gene: TRBJ2-1; V gene: TRBV5-1; CDR3 protein: ASSRLLQGNEQF
D gene: TRBD2; J gene: TRBJ2-7; V gene: TRBV5-4; CDR3 protein: ASSLTRGLAGGEQY
D gene: TRBD1; J gene: TRBJ2-5; V gene: TRBV6-2/TRBV6-3; CDR3 protein: ASSYDREETQY
D gene: -; J gene: TRBJ1-1; V gene: TRBV28; CDR3 protein: ASSLGGGGNTEAF
D gene: TRBD2; J gene: TRBJ2-1; V gene: TRBV10-2; CDR3 protein: ASSAQTSPSYNEQF
D gene: TRBD1; J gene: TRBJ1-4; V gene: TRBV7-2; CDR3 protein: ASSPRPAGGFEKLF
D gene: TRBD2; J gene: TRBJ2-1; V gene: TRBV11-2; CDR3 protein: ASSLERGLAGGGPYNEQF
D gene: -; J gene: TRBJ2-7; V gene: TRBV5-1; CDR3 protein: ASSRDSYEQY
D gene: -; J gene: TRBJ1-3; V gene: TRBV9; CDR3 protein: ASTPGRGAGVSGNTIY
D gene: TRBD2; J gene: TRBJ2-1; V gene: TRBV7-9; CDR3 protein: ASTNHPTSVEQF
D gene: -; J gene: TRBJ2-7; V gene: TRBV11-1; CDR3 protein: ASSLGGSSYEQY
D gene: TRBD1; J gene: TRBJ1-2; V gene: TRBV7-2; CDR3 protein: ASSLARGQGYGYT
D gene: -; J gene: TRBJ2-5; V gene: TRBV19; CDR3 protein: ASSNLRDNQETQY
D gene: -; J gene: TRBJ1-2; V gene: TRBV30; CDR3 protein: AWSPMGGDYGYT
D gene: -; J gene: TRBJ2-5; V gene: TRBV12-3/TRBV12-4; CDR3 protein: ASRGSRETQY
D gene: -; J gene: TRBJ2-7; V gene: TRBV7-9; CDR3 protein: ASSLVRSYEQY
D gene: -; J gene: TRBJ2-3; V gene: TRBV30; CDR3 protein: AWSVGERRTQY
D gene: TRBD2; J gene: TRBJ2-3; V gene: TRBV5-1; CDR3 protein: ASSSGLAGRETQY
D gene: TRBD2; J gene: TRBJ2-3; V gene: TRBV9; CDR3 protein: ATGGAGGVVDTQY
D gene: TRBD1; J gene: TRBJ1-2; V gene: TRBV4-3; CDR3 protein: ASSQDGTGGVYYGYT
D gene: -; J gene: TRBJ2-5; V gene: TRBV5-4; CDR3 protein: ASSLGVGETQY
D gene: -; J gene: TRBJ2-7; V gene: TRBV6-5; CDR3 protein: ASSYVLARRSYEQY
D gene: TRBD1; J gene: TRBJ2-5; V gene: TRBV5-1; CDR3 protein: ASSGAGTEETQY
D gene: TRBD1; J gene: TRBJ2-7; V gene: TRBV15; CDR3 protein: ATSRAGQGAHEQY
D gene: -; J gene: TRBJ2-7; V gene: TRBV10-3; CDR3 protein: AISETGLYEQY
D gene: TRBD2; J gene: TRBJ2-1; V gene: TRBV7-3; CDR3 protein: ASSLVGGYNEQF
D gene: -; J gene: TRBJ1-1; V gene: TRBV7-9; CDR3 protein: ASSLLYTEAF
D gene: -; J gene: TRBJ1-1; V gene: TRBV18; CDR3 protein: ASSYRTEAF
D gene: -; J gene: TRBJ1-2; V gene: TRBV7-3; CDR3 protein: ASSLGGAAGYT
D gene: -; J gene: TRBJ2-1; V gene: TRBV6-2/TRBV6-3; CDR3 protein: ASSYSGLRSYNEQF
D gene: -; J gene: TRBJ2-5; V gene: TRBV5-1; CDR3 protein: ASSLAGDLRETQY
D gene: -; J gene: TRBJ1-4; V gene: TRBV6-5; CDR3 protein: ASSPPGGPEKLF
D gene: TRBD2; J gene: TRBJ2-1; V gene: TRBV5-1; CDR3 protein: ASSLRLAGGNEQF
D gene: TRBD1; J gene: TRBJ2-3; V gene: TRBV11-1; CDR3 protein: ASSMGTGGRTDTQY
D gene: TRBD1; J gene: TRBJ1-3; V gene: TRBV18; CDR3 protein: ASSPQGVGSGNTIY
D gene: TRBD1; J gene: TRBJ1-2; V gene: TRBV27; CDR3 protein: ASSSTGTGAPVGGYT
D gene: TRBD1; J gene: TRBJ1-2; V gene: TRBV5-1; CDR3 protein: ASSSTGEDDGYT
D gene: -; J gene: TRBJ2-3; V gene: TRBV7-9; CDR3 protein: ASSLVQTDTQY
D gene: -; J gene: TRBJ2-2; V gene: TRBV5-1; CDR3 protein: ASSLDFGPGELF
D gene: TRBD2; J gene: TRBJ2-3; V gene: TRBV7-3; CDR3 protein: ASSLTGTSASTDTQY
D gene: TRBD1; J gene: TRBJ1-2; V gene: TRBV6-2/TRBV6-3; CDR3 protein: ASSPGQGLYGYT
D gene: -; J gene: TRBJ2-6; V gene: TRBV30; CDR3 protein: AWSARGGSGANVLT
D gene: -; J gene: TRBJ1-4; V gene: TRBV18; CDR3 protein: ASSPRGRTNEKLF
D gene: TRBD2; J gene: TRBJ2-1; V gene: TRBV7-2; CDR3 protein: ASSPGLDPYNEQF
D gene: -; J gene: TRBJ2-1; V gene: TRBV19; CDR3 protein: ASTTGRAPGDNEQF
D gene: TRBD2; J gene: TRBJ2-3; V gene: TRBV5-5; CDR3 protein: ASSPGGSGRAWGMY
D gene: -; J gene: TRBJ2-2; V gene: TRBV30; CDR3 protein: AWSVGAGVGTGELF
D gene: -; J gene: TRBJ1-2; V gene: TRBV27; CDR3 protein: ASSLSGGGPWGYT
D gene: -; J gene: TRBJ1-5; V gene: TRBV19; CDR3 protein: ASSIAAANSNQPQH
D gene: -; J gene: TRBJ2-7; V gene: TRBV7-6; CDR3 protein: ASSSYGGTYEQY
D gene: TRBD2; J gene: TRBJ2-4; V gene: TRBV3-1/TRBV3-2; CDR3 protein: ASSQVSSGNIQY
D gene: TRBD2; J gene: TRBJ2-5; V gene: TRBV6-4; CDR3 protein: ASSDLAGPQETQY
D gene: -; J gene: TRBJ2-3; V gene: TRBV4-2; CDR3 protein: ASTQMGAGTDTQY
D gene: TRBD1; J gene: TRBJ1-2; V gene: TRBV6-5; CDR3 protein: ASRPSEGAGGYT
D gene: TRBD2; J gene: TRBJ2-5; V gene: TRBV10-3; CDR3 protein: ATPEGRARETQY
D gene: -; J gene: TRBJ2-1; V gene: TRBV18; CDR3 protein: ASSPMKGGPGYNEQF